This TCR beta chain was documented in a study of multiple sclerosis patients with progressive multifocal leukoencephalopathy. Overall study results and limits: PML-onset expanded TRB clones were detectable before and during natalizumab therapy. Less diverse TRB repertoires were suggested in most PML patients. Findings may reflect JC virus infection or just general immunocompromise.

This table comes from immunoSEQ multiplex PCR, and its TCRdb copy is limited to in-frame clones, with some not included. The sample carries about 30,000 clones, roughly 92% recorded once. To note about this clone: As yet, its antigen is unknown.

Time point specified: before natalizumab initiation. Prior interferon beta treatment was universal, and the PML patients were all female. Looked up from germline, CDR1 is SGHDT and CDR2 is YYEEEE. The CDR3 spans 12 residues. The V end was cut by 1 base, the J end by 5 bases, with 7 bases between. The TCR originated in a young man with multiple sclerosis. The sample was PBMCs. The V call is TRBV5-6, the J call TRBJ2-7; D gene ambiguous. The CDR3 DNA follows: TGTGCCAGCAGCTTGAAACCTCACGAGCAGTACTTC. Protein: CASSLKPHEQYF.